These T cell receptor beta chains were read from a single sample in a study of T cells in Graves' hyperthyroidism and ophthalmopathy. TCRdb re-called the multiplex PCR reads through MiXCR, storing one row per CDR3 protein. The repertoire holds under 400,000 distinct CDR3 sequences, with about 12% as singletons. Sequencing used blood. The receptor source for this set is a woman aged 18 to 35 with Graves' hyperthyroidism. Each CDR3 is given with its conserved first and last residue. D genes are given only for firm matches. The size entry is marked missing in some rows and otherwise reads once, few, many or a size class.

clone_size d_call j_call cdr3_length v_call cdr3_aa cdr3_nt
few TRBD1 TRBJ1-6 16 TRBV9 CASSNRPGQPNSPLHF TGTGCCAGCAGCAATCGTCCGGGACAGCCCAATTCACCCCTCCACTTT
few TRBD2 TRBJ2-1 15 TRBV12-3/TRBV12-4 CASSFPSGGFNEQFF TGTGCCAGCAGTTTCCCTAGCGGGGGCTTCAATGAGCAGTTCTTC
NA NA TRBJ2-7 14 TRBV3-1 CASSQVLGNLEQYF TGTGCCAGCAGCCAAGTTCTGGGGAACCTCGAGCAGTACTTC
many NA TRBJ1-5 15 TRBV24-1 CATRPGTAGNQPQHF TGTGCCACCAGACCGGGGACGGCAGGGAATCAGCCCCAGCATTTT
few TRBD2 TRBJ2-5 16 TRBV20-1 CSAQRTSGGAGETQYF TGCAGTGCCCAGAGGACTAGCGGGGGGGCCGGGGAGACCCAGTACTTC
NA NA TRBJ1-5 16 TRBV5-6 CAMVLQGTYSNQPQHF TGTGCCATGGTCTTACAGGGAACCTATAGCAATCAGCCCCAGCATTTT
many NA TRBJ1-2 13 TRBV6-1 CATVGGDYYGYTF TGTGCCACCGTGGGGGGAGACTACTATGGCTACACCTTC
NA NA TRBJ1-6 12 TRBV11-2 CASSPVNSPLHF TGTGCCAGCAGCCCCGTTAATTCACCCCTCCACTTT
many NA TRBJ2-7 15 TRBV6-1 CASSPARTEPYEQYF TGTGCCAGCAGTCCCGCCCGGACAGAGCCCTACGAGCAGTACTTC
few NA TRBJ1-4 15 TRBV5-8 CASSLEPQTNEKLFF TGTGCCAGCAGCTTGGAGCCTCAGACTAATGAAAAACTGTTTTTT
NA NA TRBJ1-1 13 TRBV7-9 CASRHTGVIEAFF TGTGCCAGCAGGCATACAGGAGTCATTGAAGCTTTCTTT
many TRBD1 TRBJ2-7 13 TRBV10-3 CAISGAGGAEQYF TGTGCCATCAGTGGGGCAGGGGGCGCCGAGCAGTACTTC
many NA TRBJ1-1 12 TRBV7-8 CASSEWNTEAFF TGTGCCAGCAGCGAATGGAACACTGAAGCTTTCTTT
few NA TRBJ1-4 14 TRBV3-1 CASSPSGIGEKLFF TGTGCCAGCAGCCCGAGTGGCATCGGGGAAAAACTGTTTTTT
many TRBD1 TRBJ1-1 15 TRBV20-1 CSAAGTVRRNTEAFF TGCAGTGCAGCCGGGACAGTAAGGAGGAACACTGAAGCTTTCTTT
NA NA TRBJ2-2 13 TRBV4-1 CASSQLLTGELFF TGCGCCAGCAGCCAATTGCTCACCGGGGAGCTGTTTTTT
many NA TRBJ2-7 17 TRBV12-3/TRBV12-4 CASSALGLAGQPYEQYF TGTGCCAGCAGCGCCTTGGGACTCGCGGGTCAACCCTACGAGCAGTACTTC
few NA TRBJ2-7 12 TRBV10-1 CASSEGSNEQYF TGCGCCAGCAGTGAGGGATCGAACGAGCAGTACTTC
many TRBD2 TRBJ2-7 19 TRBV2 CASSDSAGLAIRRSYEQYF TGTGCCAGCAGTGACTCCGCGGGACTAGCAATTAGGCGCTCCTACGAGCAGTACTTC
many TRBD1 TRBJ2-7 14 TRBV5-4 CASSLRGQDFEQYF TGTGCCAGCAGCCTGAGGGGACAGGATTTCGAGCAGTACTTC
NA NA TRBJ2-7 16 TRBV7-9 CASSALKPRETYEQYF TGTGCCAGCAGCGCATTGAAACCCAGGGAGACCTACGAGCAGTACTTC
many NA TRBJ1-6 16 TRBV28 CASRKTAGGYNSPLHF TGTGCCAGCAGGAAGACCGCGGGGGGTTATAATTCACCCCTCCACTTT
few NA TRBJ1-2 16 TRBV9 CASSAEGRMTGEGYTF TGTGCCAGCAGCGCCGAGGGGCGGATGACAGGCGAAGGCTACACCTTC
many TRBD2 TRBJ2-5 14 TRBV27 CASSLSRGSETQYF TGTGCCAGCAGTTTATCGCGGGGGTCAGAGACCCAGTACTTC
many TRBD1 TRBJ2-5 16 TRBV7-3 CASSPSGTGGLETQYF TGTGCCAGCAGCCCATCCGGGACAGGGGGGTTAGAGACCCAGTACTTC